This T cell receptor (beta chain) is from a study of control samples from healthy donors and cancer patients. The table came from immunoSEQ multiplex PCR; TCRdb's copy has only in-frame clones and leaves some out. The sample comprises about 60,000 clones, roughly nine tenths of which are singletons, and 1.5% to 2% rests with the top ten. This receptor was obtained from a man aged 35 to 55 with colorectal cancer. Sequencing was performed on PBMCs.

The CDR3 protein is CASSQGGRDEQYF. As DNA, the CDR3 is TGTGCCAGCAGCCAAGGGGGAAGGGACGAGCAGTACTTC. This chain connects TRBV14 to TRBJ2-7; D is undetermined. V was cut by 1 base and J by 5 bases, with 9 bases left in between. Germline V lookup: CDR1 SGHDN, CDR2 FVKESK. The CDR3 extends over 13 amino acids.